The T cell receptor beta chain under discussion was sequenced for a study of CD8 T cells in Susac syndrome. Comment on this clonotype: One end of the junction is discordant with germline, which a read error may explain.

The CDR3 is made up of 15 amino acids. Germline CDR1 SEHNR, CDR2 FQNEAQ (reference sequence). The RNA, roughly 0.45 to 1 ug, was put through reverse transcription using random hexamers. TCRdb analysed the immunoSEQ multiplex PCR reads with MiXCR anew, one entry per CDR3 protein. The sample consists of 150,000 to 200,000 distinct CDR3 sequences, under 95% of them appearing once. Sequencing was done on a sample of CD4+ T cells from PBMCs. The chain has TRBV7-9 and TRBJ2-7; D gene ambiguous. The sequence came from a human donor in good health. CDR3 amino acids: CASSLSGRRSYGQYF. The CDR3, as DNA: TGTGCCAGCAGCTTATCTGGGCGCCGGTCCTACGGGCAGTACTTC.